These T cell receptor beta chains were read from a single sample in a study of blood T cell repertoires in COVID-19. Method: immunoSEQ multiplex PCR; TCRdb's copy keeps in-frame clones and lacks some. The top ten clones hold roughly 4% of a sample with 200,000 to 300,000 clones, 88% of them seen once. The material sequenced was peripheral blood. The source of these receptors is a man in his sixties who had recovered from COVID-19. Both conserved end residues are part of each CDR3. D genes are given only for firm matches. Clone size appears in some rows only: once, few, many, or a class for an expanded clone.

-,TRBJ1-2,-,TRBV6-5,CASSTRGGYGYTF,TGTGCCAGCAGCACTAGGGGGGGCTATGGCTACACCTTC
TRBD2,TRBJ2-7,-,TRBV4-2,CASSQDLSSGVYEQYF,TGTGCCAGCAGCCAAGATTTGTCTAGCGGGGTCTACGAGCAGTACTTC
-,TRBJ1-2,-,TRBV6-5,CASSSGRGAYGYTF,TGTGCCAGCAGTTCCGGGAGGGGGGCCTATGGCTACACCTTC
-,TRBJ1-1,-,TRBV6-5,CASRLGGTEAFF,TGTGCCAGCAGGTTGGGGGGCACTGAAGCTTTCTTT
TRBD1,TRBJ1-3,-,TRBV5-4,CAGGTDSGNTIYF,TGTGCCGGAGGGACAGACTCTGGAAACACCATATATTTT
TRBD1,TRBJ1-2,-,TRBV27,CASSPRGTGNGYTF,TGTGCCAGCAGTCCCCGAGGGACAGGGAACGGCTACACCTTC
-,TRBJ2-3,-,TRBV29-1,CSTSGGTDTQYF,TGCTCAACCTCCGGGGGCACAGATACGCAGTATTTT
TRBD1,TRBJ2-2,-,TRBV7-9,CASSLGTGPGELFF,TGTGCCAGCAGCTTGGGGACAGGGCCCGGGGAGCTGTTTTTT
TRBD1,TRBJ1-2,once,TRBV3-1/TRBV3-2,CASSHLFGQGNFGYTF,TGTGCCAGCAGCCACCTTTTTGGACAGGGTAACTTTGGCTACACCTTC
TRBD1,TRBJ1-1,once,TRBV29-1,CSATGQGIEAFF,TGCAGCGCTACGGGACAGGGGATTGAAGCTTTCTTT
TRBD1,TRBJ1-2,-,TRBV6-1,CASSETTGGSYGYTF,TGTGCCAGCAGTGAAACGACAGGGGGTTCGTATGGCTACACCTTC
-,TRBJ1-3,-,TRBV7-9,CASSFDGAGNTIYF,TGTGCCAGCAGCTTCGACGGGGCTGGAAACACCATATATTTT
TRBD2,TRBJ2-4,-,TRBV27,CASRSGGSENIQYF,TGTGCCAGCAGGTCGGGGGGATCAGAAAACATTCAGTACTTC
-,TRBJ1-6,-,TRBV6-5,CASSYSAGSYNSPLHF,TGTGCCAGCAGTTACTCGGCGGGCTCCTATAATTCACCCCTCCACTTT
TRBD2,TRBJ2-1,-,TRBV9,CASSGLAGGLYNEQFF,TGTGCCAGCAGCGGACTAGCGGGGGGCTTATACAATGAGCAGTTCTTC
-,TRBJ1-6,-,TRBV9,CASSVLIEDSPLHF,TGTGCCAGCAGCGTATTAATAGAGGATTCACCCCTCCACTTT
-,TRBJ2-4,-,TRBV27,CASSFRGAGNIQYF,TGTGCCAGCAGTTTCAGGGGGGCCGGGAACATTCAGTACTTC
-,TRBJ1-1,-,TRBV4-2,CASSQDWGLNTEAFF,TGTGCCAGCAGCCAAGACTGGGGCTTGAACACTGAAGCTTTCTTT
-,TRBJ1-1,-,TRBV6-5,CASSTGGPEAFF,TGTGCCAGCAGTACCGGCGGGCCAGAAGCTTTCTTT
-,TRBJ1-2,-,TRBV5-1,CASTIKAGDNYGYTF,TGCGCCAGCACAATAAAGGCAGGGGATAACTATGGCTACACCTTC